These T cell receptor beta chains were read from a single sample in a study of graft-versus-host responses after intestinal transplantation. Data came from immunoSEQ multiplex PCR; TCRdb stores just in-frame clones and leaves some out. The repertoire holds some 41,000 clones, with about 89% as singletons. Here the sequenced sample was PBMCs, taken approximately 300 days after intestinal transplant. The source of these receptors is a human patient who received an intestinal transplant, so some T cells may come from the graft donor. Both conserved end residues are part of each CDR3. A D gene is named only where the DNA matches it firmly. Size is omitted from some rows. Given values are once, few, many or a class for expanded clones.

clone size,CDR3 length,V gene,J gene,D gene,CDR3 protein,CDR3 DNA
-,17,TRBV7-3,TRBJ1-3,-,CASSPGPIGTPGNTIYF,TGTGCCAGCAGCCCCGGCCCCATCGGGACGCCTGGAAACACCATATATTTT
-,11,TRBV20-1,TRBJ1-2,-,CSARPVYGYTF,TGCAGTGCTAGGCCGGTCTATGGCTACACCTTC
once,15,TRBV2,TRBJ1-1,TRBD1,CATRRDRVGDTEAFF,TGTGCCACCCGACGTGACAGGGTAGGGGACACTGAAGCTTTCTTT
-,13,TRBV15,TRBJ1-2,-,CATSRIVGDGYTF,TGTGCCACCAGCAGAATCGTCGGGGATGGCTACACCTTC
-,15,TRBV11-2,TRBJ1-5,-,CASSLDSGPNQPQHF,TGTGCCAGCAGCTTAGATTCTGGGCCGAATCAGCCCCAGCATTTT
-,21,TRBV6-1,TRBJ2-1,TRBD2,CASSELGLAGGGFASYNEQFF,TGTGCCAGCAGTGAATTGGGACTAGCGGGAGGGGGATTCGCCTCCTACAATGAGCAGTTCTTC
-,14,TRBV6-6,TRBJ2-5,TRBD1,CASKRTGGQETQYF,TGTGCCAGCAAACGGACAGGAGGACAAGAGACCCAGTACTTC
-,13,TRBV28,TRBJ1-1,-,CASSLRGGGEAFF,TGTGCCAGCAGTTTAAGGGGGGGTGGTGAAGCTTTCTTT
once,13,TRBV6-5,TRBJ2-2,-,CASGGGVTGELFF,TGTGCCAGTGGAGGGGGGGTCACCGGGGAGCTGTTTTTT
-,10,TRBV6-1,TRBJ1-1,-,CASVGTEAFF,TGTGCCAGCGTCGGGACAGAAGCTTTCTTT
-,13,TRBV7-6,TRBJ1-1,-,CASSQLQNTEAFF,TGTGCCAGCAGCCAATTACAGAACACTGAAGCTTTCTTT
-,19,TRBV7-3,TRBJ2-3,TRBD2,CASSLYGLAGGVSTDTQYF,TGTGCCAGCAGCTTATACGGACTAGCGGGGGGCGTTAGCACAGATACGCAGTATTTT
-,15,TRBV7-3,TRBJ2-7,TRBD2,CASSLHVAGIYEQYF,TGTGCCAGCAGCTTACACGTAGCGGGGATCTACGAGCAGTACTTC
-,11,TRBV5-1,TRBJ2-5,-,CASSLEETQYF,TGCGCCAGCAGCTTAGAAGAGACCCAGTACTTC
-,14,TRBV9,TRBJ1-6,-,CASTLGRADSPLHF,TGTGCCAGCACCCTGGGACGGGCGGATTCACCCCTCCACTTT
once,18,TRBV5-6,TRBJ1-2,-,CASSPEGGYANRNYGYTF,TGTGCCAGCAGCCCCGAAGGGGGTTACGCGAACCGAAACTATGGCTACACCTTC
-,17,TRBV2,TRBJ2-1,TRBD2,CAIVRGLNSLSYNEQFF,TGTGCCATTGTTAGGGGACTAAACTCTCTCTCCTACAATGAGCAGTTCTTC
-,13,TRBV4-1,TRBJ1-4,-,CASRRWQNEKLFF,TGCGCCAGCAGGAGGTGGCAGAACGAAAAACTGTTTTTT
-,15,TRBV5-6,TRBJ1-6,-,CASSPPGTINSPLHF,TGTGCCAGCAGCCCCCCCGGGACTATTAATTCACCCCTCCACTTT
-,14,TRBV6-5,TRBJ2-5,-,CASSYWGARETQYF,TGTGCCAGCAGTTACTGGGGGGCGCGGGAGACCCAGTACTTC
-,14,TRBV2,TRBJ1-5,-,CASSDGRVNQPQHF,TGTGCCAGCAGTGACGGACGGGTAAATCAGCCCCAGCATTTT
-,14,TRBV6-1,TRBJ2-1,-,CASRGLGSYNEQFF,TGTGCCAGCAGAGGACTCGGTTCCTACAATGAGCAGTTCTTC
-,14,TRBV15,TRBJ1-1,TRBD1,CATSEGQVNTEAFF,TGTGCCACCAGCGAAGGACAGGTGAACACTGAAGCTTTCTTT
once,14,TRBV27,TRBJ2-3,-,CASSLAQFTDTQYF,TGTGCCAGCAGTTTAGCCCAGTTCACAGATACGCAGTATTTT
once,14,TRBV5-6,TRBJ2-5,TRBD1,CASSFATGKETQYF,TGTGCCAGCAGTTTTGCGACAGGGAAAGAGACCCAGTACTTC
-,15,TRBV5-4,TRBJ2-5,-,CASSLPMSAQETQYF,TGTGCCAGCAGCTTGCCCATGTCCGCCCAAGAGACCCAGTACTTC
-,15,TRBV5-1,TRBJ2-7,TRBD1,CASSLSGTGGYEQYF,TGCGCCAGCAGCTTGTCCGGGACAGGGGGCTATGAGCAGTACTTC
-,14,TRBV27,TRBJ2-5,-,CASSLTAAQETQYF,TGTGCCAGCAGTTTAACGGCGGCGCAAGAGACCCAGTACTTC
-,16,TRBV28,TRBJ2-1,TRBD2,CASSLGRAGWPNEQFF,TGTGCCAGCAGCCTTGGGAGGGCAGGGTGGCCCAATGAGCAGTTCTTC
-,14,TRBV9,TRBJ2-5,-,CASSVGGSQETQYF,TGTGCCAGCAGCGTAGGGGGATCCCAAGAGACCCAGTACTTC
-,12,TRBV6-5,TRBJ1-4,-,CATGSTNEKLFF,TGTGCCACTGGGAGCACTAATGAAAAACTGTTTTTT
once,14,TRBV29-1,TRBJ2-7,-,CSVARAGSLYEQYF,TGCAGCGTTGCCCGAGCGGGTTCCCTCTACGAGCAGTACTTC
-,15,TRBV4-1,TRBJ1-2,TRBD1,CASSQGGQTIYGYTF,TGCGCCAGCAGCCAAGGGGGACAGACCATCTATGGCTACACCTTC
-,16,TRBV29-1,TRBJ1-1,-,CSAPNLLVKGNTEAFF,TGCAGCGCGCCGAACTTATTAGTTAAGGGAAACACTGAAGCTTTCTTT
-,15,TRBV11-3,TRBJ2-3,-,CASSLGGRAPDTQYF,TGTGCCAGCAGCTTAGGAGGGCGGGCCCCAGATACGCAGTATTTT
-,15,TRBV27,TRBJ2-7,TRBD2,CASSPGLAVTYEQYF,TGTGCCAGCAGTCCTGGACTAGCGGTTACCTACGAGCAGTACTTC
-,18,TRBV4-1,TRBJ2-7,TRBD2,CASSQGESSGGLSYEQYF,TGCGCCAGCAGCCAAGGGGAATCTAGCGGGGGTCTCTCCTACGAGCAGTACTTC
-,12,TRBV2,TRBJ2-7,-,CASSDAGNEQYF,TGTGCCAGCAGTGATGCTGGGAACGAGCAGTACTTC
-,15,TRBV5-1,TRBJ2-3,-,CASRTRPLSTDTQYF,TGCGCCAGCAGAACGCGACCTTTGAGCACAGATACGCAGTATTTT
-,21,TRBV5-1,TRBJ1-1,TRBD1,CASSLVVTSKGTGGANTEAFF,TGCGCCAGCAGCTTGGTTGTCACTTCTAAAGGGACAGGGGGCGCGAACACTGAAGCTTTCTTT
few,13,TRBV27,TRBJ2-2,TRBD1,CASMTGGAGELFF,TGTGCCAGTATGACAGGGGGGGCGGGGGAGCTGTTTTTT
few,15,TRBV6-1,TRBJ2-1,TRBD2,CASSASGLAVNEQFF,TGTGCCAGCAGTGCCTCCGGACTAGCGGTAAATGAGCAGTTCTTC
-,13,TRBV5-1,TRBJ1-1,-,CASSPSRGGEAFF,TGCGCCAGCAGCCCCTCACGGGGGGGCGAAGCTTTCTTT
-,16,TRBV7-9,TRBJ1-2,-,CASSSFRDGTFRGYTF,TGTGCCAGCAGCTCGTTCCGGGACGGCACCTTTAGGGGCTACACCTTC
-,14,TRBV6-5,TRBJ2-5,TRBD1,CASKRTGGQETQYF,TGTGCCAGCAAACGGACAGGAGGACAAGAGACCCAGTACTTC
-,17,TRBV7-6,TRBJ2-1,TRBD2,CASSLLERESSYNEQFF,TGTGCCAGCAGCTTATTGGAGCGGGAGAGCTCCTACAATGAGCAGTTCTTC